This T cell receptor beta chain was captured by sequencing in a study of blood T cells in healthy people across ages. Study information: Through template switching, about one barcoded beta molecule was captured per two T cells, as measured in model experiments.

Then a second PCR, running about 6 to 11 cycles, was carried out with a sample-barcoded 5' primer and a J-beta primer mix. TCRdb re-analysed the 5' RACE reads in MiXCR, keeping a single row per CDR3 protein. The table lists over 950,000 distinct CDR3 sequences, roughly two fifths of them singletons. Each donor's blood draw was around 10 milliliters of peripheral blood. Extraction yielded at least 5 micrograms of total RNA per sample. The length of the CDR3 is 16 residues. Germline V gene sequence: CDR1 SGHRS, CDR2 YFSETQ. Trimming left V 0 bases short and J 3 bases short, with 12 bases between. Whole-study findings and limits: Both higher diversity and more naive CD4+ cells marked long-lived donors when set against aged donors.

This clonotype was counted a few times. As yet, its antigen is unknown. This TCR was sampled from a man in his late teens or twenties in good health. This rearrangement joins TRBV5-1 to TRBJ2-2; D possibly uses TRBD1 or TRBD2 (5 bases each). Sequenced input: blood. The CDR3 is CASSLDRQRDTGELFF. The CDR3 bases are TGCGCCAGCAGCTTGGACAGGCAGAGGGACACCGGGGAGCTGTTTTTT.